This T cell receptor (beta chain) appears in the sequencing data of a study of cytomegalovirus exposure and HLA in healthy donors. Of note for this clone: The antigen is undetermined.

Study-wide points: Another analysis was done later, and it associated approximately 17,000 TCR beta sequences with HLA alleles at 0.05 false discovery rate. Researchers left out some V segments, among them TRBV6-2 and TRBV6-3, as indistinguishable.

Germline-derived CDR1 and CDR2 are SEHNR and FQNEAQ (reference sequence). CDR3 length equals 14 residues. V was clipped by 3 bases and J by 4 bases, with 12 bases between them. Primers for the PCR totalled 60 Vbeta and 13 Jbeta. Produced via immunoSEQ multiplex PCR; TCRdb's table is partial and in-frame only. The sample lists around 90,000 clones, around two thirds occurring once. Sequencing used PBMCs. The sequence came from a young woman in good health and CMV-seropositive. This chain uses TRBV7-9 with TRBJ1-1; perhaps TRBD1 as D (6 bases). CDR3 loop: CASSFPGHGTEAFF. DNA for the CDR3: TGTGCCAGCAGCTTTCCGGGACATGGCACTGAAGCTTTCTTT.